A selection of T cell receptor beta chains follows, all from one sample in a study of T-cell memory formation after mild COVID-19. MiXCR was run by TCRdb on the 5' RACE reads, yielding one entry per CDR3 protein. This table has about 360,000 distinct CDR3 sequences, approximately 15% appearing once. The sample was PBMCs or a T cell subset sorted from them (not recorded which). These receptors all stem from a man younger than 35 who had mild COVID-19 (a few samples of this study predate the infection). Cell type and time point are not known. Each CDR3 is given without its conserved first and last residue. For some rows the clone size is stated as once, few or many, or as a class when expanded; others skip it.

>NA|TRBV9|TRBJ2-2
ASSVGSLLAANTGELF
>many|TRBV11-2|TRBJ1-2
ASSQDPDYGYT
>NA|TRBV5-1|TRBJ2-1
ASSLAGSGGRNNEQF
>few|TRBV18|TRBJ1-1
ASSPRGTAEAF
>NA|TRBV7-2|TRBJ2-1
ASSLSGGDSYNEQF
>few|TRBV6-5|TRBJ1-6
ASSYSRGSNPPLH
>many|TRBV5-1|TRBJ1-2
ASSLAGTGDYGYT
>few|TRBV5-6|TRBJ2-7
ASSLWHEQY
>NA|TRBV7-9|TRBJ2-5
ASSLKASGQETQY
>NA|TRBV7-9|TRBJ2-2
ASSSPGGPGELF
>few|TRBV5-1|TRBJ2-1
ASSFIQNNEQF
>few|TRBV5-4|TRBJ2-5
ASSPGTSGRIQETQY
>NA|TRBV7-2|TRBJ2-3
ASSAGGSADTQY
>NA|TRBV6-2/TRBV6-3|TRBJ1-2
ASSYSGRVGYT
>NA|TRBV9|TRBJ2-7
ASSVGGTYEQY
>NA|TRBV5-1|TRBJ1-4
ASRGRQGSGEKLF
>once|TRBV12-3/TRBV12-4|TRBJ1-2
ASSFGGGTLYGYT
>few|TRBV4-1|TRBJ2-5
ASSQVPLGETQY
>NA|TRBV2|TRBJ1-1
ASMVDTEAF
>many|TRBV5-1|TRBJ2-5
ASSWRLAEETQY
>NA|TRBV6-5|TRBJ2-7
ASSYSSRVYEQY
>NA|TRBV9|TRBJ2-3
ASSETPPGTQY
>few|TRBV20-1|TRBJ2-2
SASGWNTGELF
>NA|TRBV3-1|TRBJ1-1
ASSQDGVRSTEAF
>many|TRBV15|TRBJ2-1
ATSRDGAAGIGYEQF
>NA|TRBV5-1|TRBJ1-5
ASSLFQPQH
>many|TRBV7-9|TRBJ1-4
ASHVGGTANEKLF
>many|TRBV7-3|TRBJ2-3
ASSPTGVSTDTQY
>NA|TRBV30|TRBJ1-1
AWSVRGWVNTEAF
>NA|TRBV12-3/TRBV12-4|TRBJ2-1
ASRTSGVLYNEQF
>NA|TRBV12-3/TRBV12-4|TRBJ1-5
ASSTSWQPQH
>NA|TRBV19|TRBJ2-5
ASSNQAQETQY
>few|TRBV7-9|TRBJ2-3
ASSWQGSDTQY